This T cell receptor (beta chain) is drawn from a study of T cells in Graves' hyperthyroidism and ophthalmopathy (dated by TCRdb to the late 2010s). For context, the study as a whole: Peripheral blood was sampled at the time of initial diagnosis, prior to any treatment. Prospective prediction of ophthalmopathy was tested in an independent validation cohort consisting of fewer than 20 hyperthyroidism patients and some 15 patients who later progressed to ophthalmopathy. To identify distinguishing TCR V-J signatures, a discovery cohort of about 100 patients was used, comprising 40 to 45 with Graves' ophthalmopathy and some 60 with stable Graves' hyperthyroidism. Once sampling was done, hyperthyroidism patients were given methimazole at a starting dose of 30 mg daily, whereas ophthalmopathy patients were given high-dose intravenous methylprednisolone. The paper reports TCR Vbeta CDR3 sequencing of approximately 140 peripheral blood samples: around 45 ophthalmopathy, roughly 74 hyperthyroidism and approximately 17 progressor patients. Thyroid tissue and blood T-cell repertoires from six Graves' hyperthyroidism patients were also compared in the study. For training and testing, the 100 or so patients in the discovery cohort were randomly divided in a 7:3 ratio. Overall results and qualifications from the work: A 13 V-J signature model separated ophthalmopathy from stable hyperthyroidism, with roughly 88% sensitivity and 81% to 83% specificity in cross-validation and 80%/75% in testing. In validation, progression to ophthalmopathy was predicted by the model with more than 65% sensitivity and 72% to 85% specificity, a median of roughly 6 months before onset. Most expanded thyroid clonotypes (frequency above 0.001) were also detected in blood, suggesting blood repertoires may reflect thyroid immune responses. No statistical method was used to fix the sample size in advance, and group allocation was not hidden from the investigators.

A patient counted as having stable Graves' hyperthyroidism if no progression to ophthalmopathy occurred over 18 months of follow-up. Hyperthyroidism patients were newly diagnosed, had a disease duration of under 2 months, and were aged 18 to 65 years. The study excluded patients with uncontrolled infections, other autoimmune diseases, pregnancy or lactation. Diagnoses were based on clinical symptoms, serum thyroxine and TRAb, thyroid ultrasound and orbital computed tomography. Ficoll-Paque density gradient centrifugation was used to isolate PBMCs from approximately 11 ml of fresh peripheral blood. Total RNA was extracted using Trizol reagent, and RNA quality was assessed on an Agilent 2100 Bioanalyzer. The germline V gene gives CDR1 as MNHNS and CDR2 as SASEGT. CDR3 length: 17 amino acids, cysteine to phenylalanine. Of the read, only the CDR3 DNA is kept; its 51 bases are in frame from base 1. Trimming at the junction amounts to 4 bases on V and 0 bases on J, and the germline ends lie 13 bases apart.

This clonotype was detected a few times. There is no known antigen for this receptor. No base-level quality is on record; no much larger clone is a single base apart. The TCR beta CDR3 regions were amplified from RNA transcripts. For the first round of RT-PCR on the TCR CDR3, the HTBI primer set was used together with the Qiagen OneStep RT-PCR kit. Libraries were constructed in a second round of multiplex PCR, after which size selection and purification were performed. Sequencing of the libraries was done on an Illumina HiSeq2000 using paired-end 100 bp reads. The authors' pipeline ran thus. SOAPnuke was used to process the raw data, throwing out any read that contained adapters or uncalled bases, had a mean Phred below 15, or lacked an exact constant-primer or identifier match. High-quality paired reads were merged using COPE v1.2.5, and each unique nucleotide sequence was defined as a clonotype. MiTCR v1.1 was used to align clonotypes to the IMGT TRBV, TRBD and TRBJ reference segments. The analysis included only V-J combinations with a frequency above 0.0001, which together covered 99% to 99.2% of the repertoires. A TCS score was defined as the ratio between F50 (clonal expansion) and ExV (chaos), using BLOSUM62-based TCRdist between CDR3 peptides within each V-J. Welch's t-statistics and random forest reduced roughly 530 V-J features to about 12, which were used in a naive Bayes classifier (R e1071). TCRdb itself trimmed the public reads at Q25 with fastp, ran MiXCR and retained productive beta chains. CDR3 protein duplicates are merged, each entry listing the most common genes and DNA. What appears here as the V and J calls and clone size reflects TCRdb's work, not the paper's. The sample includes more than 500,000 distinct CDR3 sequences, with roughly 15% observed a single time. Over 3.5% of the sample is held by the ten biggest clonotypes.

The rearranged chain carries TRBV6-1 and TRBJ2-6; no D gene is confidently identified. This TCR was recovered from a woman under 40 with Graves' hyperthyroidism. Sequencing was done on a sample of blood. The sequence in DNA is TGTGCCAGCAGTGGACACCTTCTTCTCTCTGGGGCCAACGTCCTGACTTTC. It codes for CASSGHLLLSGANVLTF.